The clone carrying this TCR beta chain was seen a handful of times. The sample belongs to a study of cytomegalovirus exposure and HLA in healthy donors. The overall study: Tens of millions of unique TCRs from HLA-typed donors were held in an early release of data.

Primers for the PCR totalled 60 Vbeta and 13 Jbeta. Only in-frame clones appear in the TCRdb table, and some are missing; sequencing was by immunoSEQ multiplex PCR. The table lists roughly 130,000 clones, about 80% of them singletons, with 2% to 2.5% in the top ten. The sequenced sample was PBMCs. The receptor was isolated from a man aged 18 to 29 in good health and CMV-seronegative.

The CDR3 protein is CASSLRRAQETQYF. CDR3 DNA: TGTGCCAGCAGCTTGCGAAGAGCCCAAGAGACCCAGTACTTC. The rearrangement joins TRBV7-2 to TRBJ2-5; no firm D call. Germline V gene lookup returns CDR1 SGHTA and CDR2 FQGNSA. The CDR3 loop spans 14 amino acids. V was clipped by 3 bases and J by 1 base, with 9 bases between them.